Sequencing of this T cell receptor (beta chain) was carried out in a study of shared clonotypes between healthy human individuals. The CDR3 sequence is 15 residues long. Trimming stripped 5 bases from V and 8 bases from J, with 18 bases between. Germline V gene data show CDR1 as PRHDT and CDR2 as FYEKMQ (reference sequence). Division of CD4+ cells produced a CD45RA+ naive subset and a CD45RA-negative memory subset. Findings and limits, study-wide: Among non-shared clonotypes, generation probabilities were lower than among those shared by all four donors. As a rule, naive subsets had a larger estimated richness than memory subsets.

For this clone: Its antigen is still unknown.

Clones were sequenced by immunoSEQ multiplex PCR, and TCRdb holds only the in-frame ones, with some missing. The table lists 2 million to 3 million clones, 90% to 95% of them singletons. The sequencing sample was made of naive CD4+ T cells sorted from blood. Subset in this sample: CD45RA+ positively selected. This chain links TRBV13 with TRBJ1-4, with D maybe TRBD1 (6 bases). This TCR derives from a man aged 18-30 years in good health. In DNA, the CDR3 is TGTGCCAGCAGCCTACGGGACACCCATTACGAAAAACTGTTTTTT. It encodes CASSLRDTHYEKLFF.